What follows are 5 T cell receptor beta chains derived from one specimen sequenced in a study of cytomegalovirus exposure and HLA in healthy donors (dated by TCRdb to 2017 to 2019). To prepare the library, the immunoSEQ multiplex PCR assay was applied. The multiplex PCR relied on a mix of 60 forward primers for TCR Vbeta segments and 13 reverse primers for TCR Jbeta segments. TCRdb obtained this table from immuneACCESS and retained in-frame rearrangements with V and J assigned. These tables miss some clones; where compared with another copy, unresolved V genes account for less than half of the shortfall, and the remainder is unexplained. This sample holds about 160,000 clones; about 83% were observed only once. Under 0.95% of the sample goes to the ten largest clones. Sequencing input: PBMCs. Source of these receptors: a woman between 25 and 40 years old in good health and CMV-seronegative.

This sequence joins TRBV6-5 and TRBJ2-1, with TRBD1 identical over 8 bases. V shed 7 bases, J shed 3 bases, and the junction held 5 bases outside the gene matches. Looked up from germline, CDR1 is MNHEY and CDR2 is SVGAGI. The CDR3 extends over 14 amino acids. The CDR3 DNA follows: TGTGCCAGCACCGACAGGGGTGGCTACAATGAGCAGTTCTTC. This translates into CASTDRGGYNEQFF.

The J gene is TRBJ2-7, the V gene TRBV7-2; TRBD2 matches 8 bases. V trimming: 4 bases; J trimming: 5 bases; junction bases outside the gene matches: 10. This CDR3 has 15 residues. Germline V gives CDR1 SGHTA, CDR2 FQGNSA. Written as DNA, the CDR3 is TGTGCCAGCAGCTCAGCCTCCGGGACTAGAAACGAGCAGTACTTC. The encoded protein is CASSSASGTRNEQYF.

The chain recombines TRBV4-3 with TRBJ2-5; maybe TRBD2 (6 bases). The CDR3 runs 17 residues. Trimming cost V 3 bases and J 3 bases, with 20 bases left between them. Germline V lookup: CDR1 LGHNA, CDR2 YSLEER. The CDR3 is CASSQAGPGLAKETQYF. The CDR3 DNA is TGCGCCAGCAGCCAGGCGGGTCCGGGACTGGCTAAAGAGACCCAGTACTTC.

This rearrangement joins TRBV5-4 to TRBJ2-5, with 10 bases aligning to TRBD2. The CDR3 is made up of 15 amino acids. CDR1 and CDR2 (germline): SGHNT, YYREEE (reference sequence). The J segment lost 5 bases and the V segment lost 4 bases, leaving 8 bases of the junction unmatched. The CDR3 bases are TGTGCCAGCAGCAGCGAGCGGGGGGGCCAGGAGACCCAGTACTTC. Translation: CASSSERGGQETQYF.

The V call is TRBV9, the J call TRBJ2-1, with 14 bases aligning to TRBD2. V was clipped by 3 bases and J by 13 bases; unmatched bases: 3. This CDR3 is built from 13 residues. Germline CDR1 SGDLS, CDR2 YYNGEE. In nucleotides, the CDR3 is TGTGCCAGCAGCGAGGGACTAGCGGGAGAACAGTTCTTC. Protein product: CASSEGLAGEQFF.